Listed here are 22 T cell receptor beta chains from one sample, sequenced in a study of blood T cell repertoires in COVID-19. Method: immunoSEQ multiplex PCR; TCRdb's copy keeps in-frame clones and lacks some. The sample yields a few hundred thousand clones, around 88% seen once. The sequenced sample consisted of peripheral blood. Source of these receptors: a woman aged 25 to 39 with COVID-19, enrolled during active disease.

Here the CDR3 reads CASSALGNTGELFF. In DNA, the CDR3 is TGTGCCAGCAGCGCCCTAGGAAACACCGGGGAGCTGTTTTTT. The chain recombines TRBV9 with TRBJ2-2, with no clear D. The germline gives CDR1 SGDLS, CDR2 YYNGEE. The ends were cut back, 3 bases at V and 2 bases at J, with 8 bases in the middle. The CDR3 has 14 amino acids.

The rearrangement uses TRBV7-9 and TRBJ2-5; tentatively, D is TRBD2 (6 bases). In germline, CDR1 is SEHNR, CDR2 FQNEAQ (reference sequence). This CDR3 comprises 15 residues. Deletions cut 5 bases from V and 1 base from J, with 14 bases between. The chain's CDR3 is CASSPGLWGQETQYF. CDR3 bases: TGTGCCAGCAGCCCGGGACTGTGGGGCCAAGAGACCCAGTACTTC.

Details on this clone: This sample also contains other DNA sequences that code for the same CDR3. The chain uses TRBV7-8 and TRBJ2-3; possibly TRBD2 for D (5 bases). V was clipped by 5 bases and J by 2 bases, with 8 bases between them. Germline V gene lookup returns CDR1 SGHVS and CDR2 FQNEAQ. This CDR3 has 13 residues. The CDR3 here is CASSRGLTDTQYF. CDR3 in DNA: TGTGCCAGCAGCAGAGGACTCACAGATACGCAGTATTTT.

This clone has only a few counts. Other DNA sequences from this sample encode an identical CDR3 as well. The rearrangement uses TRBV12-3 or TRBV12-4 and TRBJ1-1, with 7 bases matching TRBD1. J gave up 4 bases and V 1 base, and 0 bases lay outside the gene matches. The CDR3 loop spans 13 amino acids. The CDR3 is CASSLGTGTEAFF. Here the CDR3 DNA reads TGTGCCAGCAGTTTAGGGACAGGCACTGAAGCTTTCTTT.

The gene calls are TRBV11-2 and TRBJ2-7; 7 bases map to TRBD1. Germline loops: CDR1 SGHAT, CDR2 FQNNGV. The V gene end was trimmed by 7 bases and the J gene end by 2 bases; junction bases not matched to a gene: 8. The CDR3 is 14 amino acids. Here the CDR3 DNA reads TGTGCCAGCACCCCTATCGGGACAGCCTACGAGCAGTACGTC. Amino acids: CASTPIGTAYEQYV.

This chain uses TRBV5-1 with TRBJ1-1; D gene uncertain. Germline V gene data show CDR1 as SGHRS and CDR2 as YFSETQ. This CDR3 is built from 18 residues. V lost 0 bases, J lost 1 base, and 19 bases lay in between. This CDR3 reads CASSLGEEFSWKNTEAFF. The CDR3, as DNA: TGCGCCAGCAGCTTGGGGGAGGAGTTTTCATGGAAGAACACTGAAGCTTTCTTT.

This CDR3 reads CASSVMGGTQYF. For the CDR3, the DNA is TGTGCCAGCAGCGTCATGGGGGGAACGCAGTATTTT. V and J are TRBV9 and TRBJ2-3; a possible D gene is TRBD2 (6 bases). The CDR3 is 12 residues long. V lost 2 bases and J lost 9, with 10 bases in between. CDR1 is SGDLS and CDR2 is YYNGEE in the germline V gene.

About this clone: Other nucleotide sequences from this sample produce the same CDR3. The rearrangement joins TRBV7-2 to TRBJ1-2, with TRBD1 matching 10 bases. Trimming at V came to 5 bases and at J to 3 bases, leaving 3 bases not matched to a gene. In germline, CDR1 is SGHTA, CDR2 FQGNSA. CDR3 length: 14 residues. CDR3 region: CASSPDRGDYGYTF. The CDR3 DNA reads as TGTGCCAGCAGCCCGGACAGGGGGGACTATGGCTACACCTTC. The variable domain in full, with the rest retrieved from reference TRBV7-2 and TRBJ1-2, is GAGVSQSPSNKVTEKGKDVELRCDPISGHTALYWYRQSLGQGLEFLIYFQGNSAPDKSGLPSDRFSAERTGGSVSTLTIQRTQQEDSAVYLCASSPDRGDYGYTFGSGTRLTVV.

This sequence joins TRBV10-3 and TRBJ1-3; TRBD1 matches 8 bases. The germline V gene encodes CDR1 ENHRY and CDR2 SYGVKD. CDR3 length equals 16 residues. V was pared by 3 bases and J by 3 bases, with 7 bases of the junction left unmatched. The CDR3 sequence: CAISDPQGARGNTIYF. In DNA, the CDR3 is TGTGCCATCAGTGATCCGCAGGGGGCGCGTGGAAACACCATATATTTT.

This clone appeared once. The chain uses TRBV2 and TRBJ2-1, with 12 bases identical to TRBD2. The V segment lost 4 bases and the J segment 7 bases; nucleotides outside the gene matches: 5. Germline assignment: CDR1 SNHLY and CDR2 FYNNEI. The CDR3 runs to 15 residues. The CDR3 reads CASSGASGGENEQFF. Written as DNA, the CDR3 is TGTGCCAGCAGTGGTGCTAGCGGGGGGGAGAATGAGCAGTTCTTC. Based on the CDR3 plus reference TRBV2 and TRBJ2-1, the full variable domain is EPEVTQTPSHQVTQMGQEVILRCVPISNHLYFYWYRQILGQKVEFLVSFYNNEISEKSEIFDDQFSVERPDGSNFTLKIRSTKLEDSAMYFCASSGASGGENEQFFGPGTRLTVL.

This clone was counted many times. The chain combines TRBV4-2 with TRBJ2-7, with TRBD1 matching over 12 bases. Germline lookup yields CDR1 LGHNA and CDR2 YNFKEQ. J was trimmed by 5 bases and V by 2 bases; bases with no gene match: 7. This CDR3 comprises 16 residues. CDR3 protein: CASSQMPGQGAHEQYF. Here the CDR3 DNA reads TGTGCCAGCAGCCAAATGCCGGGACAGGGGGCTCACGAGCAGTACTTC.

A word on this clone: One end of the junction fails to match germline, which may point to a read error. The chain couples TRBV19 to TRBJ2-1, with D possibly matching TRBD1 (5 bases). Germline CDR1 is LNHDA and CDR2 is SQIVND (reference sequence). This CDR3 region has 13 residues. CDR3 nucleotide sequence: TGTGCCAGTAGTCTAGACAGATACAATGAGCAGTTCTTC. Its protein product is CASSLDRYNEQFF.

The chain has TRBV5-1 and TRBJ1-1; D is undetermined. CDR3 length: 13 residues. The V gene's germline CDR1 is SGHRS and CDR2 YFSETQ. Trimming left V 4 bases short and J 1 base short, with 8 bases between. The CDR3 protein is CASSPSGNTEAFF. The CDR3 bases are TGCGCCAGCAGCCCTTCAGGGAACACTGAAGCTTTCTTT.

The chain carries TRBV5-1 and TRBJ2-3, with TRBD1 matching 7 bases. Germline V gives CDR1 SGHRS, CDR2 YFSETQ. Trimming cost V 9 bases and J 0 bases; bases outside gene matches: 7. The CDR3 has 14 residues. CDR3 nucleotide sequence: TGCGCCACAAAGGGGGCAACTAGCACAGATACGCAGTATTTT. It codes for CATKGATSTDTQYF.

This clone was detected only a few times. This chain joins TRBV7-9 and TRBJ2-7, with D maybe TRBD1 (5 bases). This CDR3 is 14 amino acids long. Germline CDR1 and CDR2: SEHNR and FQNEAQ (reference sequence). V was shortened by 1 base and J by 7 bases, with 14 bases between the two germline ends. CDR3 residues: CASSLGGRGWEQYF. The CDR3 DNA is TGTGCCAGCAGCTTAGGAGGAAGGGGCTGGGAGCAGTACTTC. Complete variable domain (other parts from reference TRBV7-9 and TRBJ2-7): DTGVSQNPRHKITKRGQNVTFRCDPISEHNRLYWYRQTLGQGPEFLTYFQNEAQLEKSRLLSDRFSAERPKGSFSTLEIQRTEQGDSAMYLCASSLGGRGWEQYFGPGTRLTVT.

This chain joins TRBV19 and TRBJ2-7; D might be TRBD2 (6 bases). V was trimmed by 5 bases and J by 2 bases, leaving 13 bases between them. Germline V gives CDR1 LNHDA, CDR2 SQIVND (reference sequence). The CDR3 totals 14 residues. CDR3 sequence reads: CASSLGTPAYEQYF. CDR3 DNA sequence: TGTGCCAGTAGTCTCGGGACTCCTGCCTACGAGCAGTACTTC.

The J gene is TRBJ1-4, the V gene TRBV18, with 8 nucleotides matching TRBD1. J was trimmed by 5 bases and V by 2 bases; bases with no gene match: 7. This CDR3 has 16 amino acids. Germline lookup yields CDR1 KGHSH and CDR2 LQKENI. The CDR3 here is CASSPATRDRNEKLFF. In nucleotides, the CDR3 is TGTGCCAGCTCACCAGCGACCCGGGACAGGAATGAAAAACTGTTTTTT.

The CDR3 protein is CASSYGRNSNQPQHF. The CDR3 bases are TGTGCCAGCAGTTATGGCAGAAATAGCAATCAGCCCCAGCATTTT. The chain uses TRBV6-5 and TRBJ1-5; D call uncertain. Trimming pared 3 bases from V and 0 bases from J, leaving 9 bases between. CDR3 length: 15 amino acids. Germline CDR1 is MNHEY and CDR2 is SVGAGI.

V and J are TRBV28 and TRBJ1-4; TRBD1 is a possible D gene (6 bases). V was cut by 5 bases and J by 4 bases, with 14 bases left in between. The CDR3 is 15 residues long. Germline V CDR1 and CDR2: MDHEN, SYDVKM. The CDR3 region is CASSRGGTLNEKLFF. The CDR3 region has the DNA TGTGCCAGCAGTAGGGGAGGGACACTTAATGAAAAACTGTTTTTT.

The V and J genes are TRBV9 and TRBJ2-1; 8 bases align to TRBD2. The CDR3 consists of 16 residues. Trimming at V came to 3 bases and at J to 0 bases, leaving 5 bases not matched to a gene. Germline lookup yields CDR1 SGDLS and CDR2 YYNGEE. The CDR3 sequence: CASSGTSGTSYNEQFF. The CDR3 DNA reads as TGTGCCAGCAGCGGAACTAGCGGCACCTCCTACAATGAGCAGTTCTTC.

The V call is TRBV4-1, the J call TRBJ2-1; no definite D call. Germline CDR1 MGHRA, CDR2 YSYEKL. V was trimmed by 3 bases and J by 9 bases, leaving 15 bases between them. The CDR3 sequence is 14 residues long. The CDR3 region is CASSHYARSGEQFF. The CDR3 nucleotides are TGCGCCAGCAGCCATTACGCCCGGAGTGGTGAGCAGTTCTTC.

This chain links TRBV15 with TRBJ2-1; D possibly corresponds to TRBD1 (5 bases). V was trimmed by 0 bases and J by 9 bases, leaving 21 bases between them. The CDR3 runs to 17 residues. Per germline, CDR1 LNHNV and CDR2 YYDKDF (reference sequence). The CDR3 DNA is TGTGCCACCAGCAGAGATTCGTCCAGGGTGACCTTCGGTGAGCAGTTCTTC. Residues: CATSRDSSRVTFGEQFF. Full variable domain (outside the CDR3, taken from reference TRBV15 and TRBJ2-1): DAMVIQNPRYQVTQFGKPVTLSCSQTLNHNVMYWYQQKSSQAPKLLFHYYDKDFNNEADTPDNFQSRRPNTSFCFLDIRSPGLGDTAMYLCATSRDSSRVTFGEQFFGPGTRLTVL.